Below, one TCR beta chain is given with its context. The table came from immunoSEQ multiplex PCR; TCRdb's copy has only in-frame clones and leaves some out. The sample contains about 160,000 clones, about 93% of which appear only once. This specimen comes from a study of blood T cell repertoires in COVID-19. Study as a whole: Collection of acute and convalescent COVID-19 samples took place in the United States, Italy and Spain.

This CDR3 has 14 amino acids. V lost 6 bases, J lost 1 base, and 12 bases lay in between. CDR1 and CDR2 from the germline V gene are SNHLY and FYNNEI. The J gene is TRBJ1-1, the V gene TRBV2; D is uncertain. This sequence originates from a woman aged 45 to 65 with acute or convalescent COVID-19. What was sequenced was peripheral blood. The CDR3 sequence is CASRSRAGNTEAFF. DNA for the CDR3: TGTGCCAGCAGATCTAGAGCCGGGAACACTGAAGCTTTCTTT.